Below, 32 T cell receptor beta chains from the same sample are listed, as sequenced in a study of T cell responses to AZD1222 COVID-19 vaccine. Clones were read by immunoSEQ multiplex PCR, and TCRdb kept only the in-frame ones, dropping some. This table holds 160,000 or so clones, 90% found once. This material consisted of peripheral blood, taken on day 0 of AZD1222 vaccination. These receptors were taken from an adult in good health.

The V call is TRBV15, the J call TRBJ1-1; weak D call: TRBD1 (5 bases). V gave up 2 bases and J gave up 5 bases, with 15 bases separating them. The CDR3 extends over 15 amino acids. Germline V gene lookup returns CDR1 LNHNV and CDR2 YYDKDF (reference sequence). CDR3 DNA: TGTGCCACCAGCAGACCGAGGGACGGTCCTACTGAAGCTTTCTTT. Protein: CATSRPRDGPTEAFF.

CDR3 residues: CASSAATTGSNYGYTF. The CDR3 DNA follows: TGTGCCAGCAGCGCAGCCACCACAGGGTCTAACTATGGCTACACCTTC. The rearrangement links TRBV9 to TRBJ1-2, with D perhaps matching TRBD1 (6 bases). The CDR3 totals 16 residues. Germline CDR1 is SGDLS and CDR2 is YYNGEE. The V end was cut by 3 bases, the J end by 0 bases, with 15 bases between.

The rearrangement joins TRBV5-5 to TRBJ1-2; D is perhaps TRBD1 (6 bases). Germline CDR1 and CDR2: SGHKS and YYEKEE (reference sequence). Trimming stripped 5 bases from V and 5 bases from J, with 22 bases between. This CDR3 comprises 16 residues. The CDR3 is CASSNPPPGDSYGYTF. CDR3 DNA: TGTGCCAGCAGTAATCCCCCCCCAGGGGATTCTTATGGCTACACCTTC.

The V and J genes are TRBV7-9 and TRBJ2-6, with 12 bases identical to TRBD1. The CDR3 loop spans 16 amino acids. Germline trimming cut 5 bases from V and 4 bases from J; bases unmatched to any gene: 3. Per the germline V gene, CDR1 is SEHNR and CDR2 is FQNEAQ (reference sequence). The DNA for the CDR3 is TGTGCCAGCAGCGTGGGACAGGGGGCCGGGGCCAACGTCCTGACTTTC. Its translation is CASSVGQGAGANVLTF.

This clone has a single count. V and J are TRBV6-5 and TRBJ2-4, with D uncertain. The germline gives CDR1 MNHEY, CDR2 SVGAGI. The CDR3 runs to 15 residues. V lost 8 bases and J 0 bases, leaving 14 bases between the germline ends. CDR3 sequence: CASSPPGSAKNIQYF. Here the CDR3 DNA reads TGTGCCAGCTCCCCCCCCGGTTCAGCCAAAAACATTCAGTACTTC.

This chain joins TRBV5-1 and TRBJ1-1; D unclear. Trimming took off 0 bases at V and 3 bases at J, with 6 bases between the two ends. This CDR3 is built from 13 residues. CDR1 and CDR2 (germline): SGHRS, YFSETQ. The CDR3 is CASSLDGDTEAFF. CDR3 in DNA: TGCGCCAGCAGCTTGGACGGGGACACTGAAGCTTTCTTT.

The chain combines TRBV7-9 with TRBJ1-4; D gene uncertain. V lost 3 bases and J lost 8, with 19 bases in between. The CDR3 covers 16 residues. In germline, CDR1 is SEHNR, CDR2 FQNEAQ (reference sequence). For the CDR3, the DNA is TGTGCCAGCAGCTTCTTTGGGTCTGGTAGTTGGGAAAAACTGTTTTTT. It is translated as CASSFFGSGSWEKLFF.

The V gene is TRBV30, the J gene TRBJ1-2; D is possibly TRBD1 (5 bases). The germline V gene encodes CDR1 GTSNPN and CDR2 SVGIG (reference sequence). Trimming took off 5 bases at V and 4 bases at J, with 17 bases between the two ends. CDR3 length: 14 amino acids. CDR3 DNA: TGTGCCTGGGAGGGACCAGGACGGCCCTATGGCTACACCTTC. It yields the protein CAWEGPGRPYGYTF.

This clone was observed once. The J gene is TRBJ1-2, the V gene TRBV24-1; the D is unclear. Germline V gene data show CDR1 as KGHDR and CDR2 as SFDVKD. Trimming took 2 bases from V and 5 from J, leaving 11 bases between them. The CDR3 has 14 residues. The DNA of the CDR3 is TGTGCCACCAGTGATTCCGCCGGCTCGTATGGCTACACCTTC. This sequence encodes CATSDSAGSYGYTF.

This chain links TRBV6-1 with TRBJ2-7; TRBD2 matches at 10 bases. The CDR3 contains 17 residues. The V segment lost 4 bases and the J segment 2 bases; nucleotides outside the gene matches: 11. The germline gives CDR1 MNHNS, CDR2 SASEGT. As DNA, the CDR3 is TGTGCCAGCAGTGGTGCTTTAGGACTAGCGGAGCCCTACGAGCAGTACTTC. This sequence encodes CASSGALGLAEPYEQYF.

The chain combines TRBV5-1 with TRBJ1-1; D is ambiguous. CDR1 and CDR2 (germline): SGHRS, YFSETQ. The CDR3 loop spans 14 amino acids. Trimming took off 0 bases at V and 7 bases at J, with 13 bases between the two ends. CDR3 nucleotide sequence: TGCGCCAGCAGCTTGGAGATAGGACGGAATGAAGCTTTCTTT. This sequence encodes CASSLEIGRNEAFF.

J is TRBJ1-2 and V is TRBV4-2, with 7 bases that match TRBD1. Looked up from germline, CDR1 is LGHNA and CDR2 is YNFKEQ. The CDR3 is made up of 15 amino acids. With 3 bases clipped from V and 7 bases from J, the junction kept 11 bases outside the gene matches. CDR3 coding DNA: TGTGCCAGCAGCCAGGATGCTACAGGGGTTGGTGGCTACACCTTC. Translation: CASSQDATGVGGYTF.

This clone has just one count. The chain employs TRBV5-1 and TRBJ2-7, with D possibly matching TRBD1 (5 bases). The CDR3 length is 14 residues. The germline V and J ends were trimmed by 0 bases and 6 bases, with 13 bases remaining between them. Germline CDR1 and CDR2: SGHRS and YFSETQ. The chain's CDR3 is CASSLGSGLGEQYF. CDR3 DNA: TGCGCCAGCAGCTTGGGCTCAGGGTTAGGCGAGCAGTACTTC.

Notes on this clone: Compared with germline, one end of the junction differs, possibly owing to a read error. The chain has TRBV7-7 and TRBJ1-2; no clear D gene. Looked up from germline, CDR1 is SSHAT and CDR2 is FNYEAQ (reference sequence). The CDR3 has 14 residues. The CDR3, as DNA: TGTGCTAGCATTTGGCACAACCGAAACTATGGCTACACCTTC. It encodes CASIWHNRNYGYTF.

This chain joins TRBV27 and TRBJ2-3, with 15 bases identical to TRBD2. Germline V lookup: CDR1 MNHEY, CDR2 SMNVEV (reference sequence). The CDR3 is 18 residues long. V lost 3 bases and J lost 2; bases outside the gene matches: 6. CDR3 sequence: CASSFVGLAGGNTDTQYF. The CDR3 nucleotides read TGTGCCAGCAGTTTCGTGGGACTAGCGGGAGGCAACACAGATACGCAGTATTTT.

The J gene is TRBJ2-7, the V gene TRBV2; 9 bases line up with TRBD1. Unmatched junction bases numbered 8, after V lost 5 bases and J lost 3 bases. CDR1 is SNHLY and CDR2 is FYNNEI in the germline V gene. The CDR3 loop spans 15 amino acids. CDR3 in DNA: TGTGCCAGCAGTAGTGAACAGGGGGCCAACTACGAGCAGTACTTC. Protein product: CASSSEQGANYEQYF.

The chain has TRBV6-2 or TRBV6-3 and TRBJ2-5, with D perhaps TRBD2 (6 bases). The ends were cut back, 7 bases at V and 9 bases at J, with 18 bases in the middle. Germline loops: CDR1 MNHEY, CDR2 SVGEGT. This CDR3 has 13 amino acids. DNA of the CDR3: TGTGCCAGCAACCCCCGGGGTTGGGAGGCCCAGTACTTC. Translating gives CASNPRGWEAQYF.

Written as DNA, the CDR3 is TGTGCCAGCAGTCTATACCGGGAATTTTACGAGCAGTACTTC. This sequence encodes CASSLYREFYEQYF. The chain couples TRBV28 to TRBJ2-7; tentative D call: TRBD2 (5 bases). V was trimmed by 5 bases and J by 4 bases, leaving 15 bases between them. The CDR3 runs 14 residues. CDR1 is MDHEN, CDR2 SYDVKM, per germline.

V is TRBV19 and J is TRBJ2-1; 11 bases align to TRBD2. CDR3 size: 17 residues. CDR1 is LNHDA and CDR2 is SQIVND in the germline V gene (reference sequence). The ends lost 7 bases at V and 8 bases at J; junction bases unmatched: 16. This CDR3 is CASTSEALAGGFYEQFF. CDR3 nucleotide sequence: TGTGCCAGTACCTCAGAGGCCCTAGCGGGAGGCTTCTATGAGCAGTTCTTC. Using reference TRBV19 and TRBJ2-1 for the parts outside the CDR3, the full variable domain is DGGITQSPKYLFRKEGQNVTLSCEQNLNHDAMYWYRQDPGQGLRLIYYSQIVNDFQKGDIAEGYSVSREKKESFPLTVTSAQKNPTAFYLCASTSEALAGGFYEQFFGPGTRLTVL.

The chain recombines TRBV6-5 with TRBJ2-7; TRBD1 is a possible D gene (5 bases). The germline V gene has CDR1 MNHEY and CDR2 SVGAGI. The CDR3 length is 13 residues. V lost 5 bases, J lost 4 bases, and 12 bases lay in between. The CDR3 DNA sequence: TGTGCCAGCAGTCTGAAGACAGTGTACGAGCAGTACTTC. Its translation is CASSLKTVYEQYF.

The chain has TRBV19 and TRBJ2-7, with 9 nucleotides matching TRBD1. The CDR3 is 15 amino acids. Losses at the gene ends were 2 bases for V and 7 bases for J; bases not matched to a gene: 9. Germline assignment: CDR1 LNHDA and CDR2 SQIVND (reference sequence). The DNA for the CDR3 is TGTGCCAGTAGTATATCCGGGACAGGGTCGGAAGAGCAGTACTTC. Translated, it gives CASSISGTGSEEQYF.

The genes are TRBV28 and TRBJ1-2; D ambiguous. Trimming left V 1 base short and J 8 bases short, with 11 bases between. CDR1 and CDR2 from the germline V gene are MDHEN and SYDVKM. CDR3 length equals 13 residues. This chain's CDR3 is CASSLSHSNGYTF. The DNA for the CDR3 is TGTGCCAGCAGTTTATCACACTCAAACGGCTACACCTTC.

This chain uses TRBV2 with TRBJ1-5, with D possibly matching TRBD1 (6 bases). V lost 7 bases and J 0 bases, leaving 10 bases between the germline ends. CDR3 length equals 14 residues. Germline V gene sequence: CDR1 SNHLY, CDR2 FYNNEI. The chain's CDR3 is CASKGEYSNQPQHF. In DNA form, the CDR3 reads TGTGCCAGCAAGGGGGAATATAGCAATCAGCCCCAGCATTTT.

The V call is TRBV7-9, the J call TRBJ2-1; TRBD1 might be the D (6 bases). Germline-derived CDR1 and CDR2 are SEHNR and FQNEAQ (reference sequence). The V and J ends lost 2 bases and 5 bases respectively, with 13 bases between them. The CDR3 contains 15 residues. The CDR3 nucleotides read TGTGCCAGCAGCTTACAGGGGTCGTGGAACAATGAGCAGTTCTTC. Its protein is CASSLQGSWNNEQFF.

This chain connects TRBV27 to TRBJ2-7, with D unresolved. Trimming left V 5 bases short and J 0 bases short, with 8 bases between. CDR3 length: 13 amino acids. Germline lookup yields CDR1 MNHEY and CDR2 SMNVEV (reference sequence). As DNA, the CDR3 is TGTGCCAGCAGTCCCAGCCGCTCCTACGAGCAGTACTTC. Translating it yields CASSPSRSYEQYF.

This clone was seen only once. The chain is built from TRBV11-2 and TRBJ2-3; 8 bases agree with TRBD2. With V trimmed by 4 bases and J by 2 bases, 5 bases remained unmatched. Germline-derived CDR1 and CDR2 are SGHAT and FQNNGV. The CDR3 has 15 amino acids. This CDR3 reads CASSYSGGFTDTQYF. For the CDR3, the DNA is TGTGCCAGCAGCTACAGCGGGGGATTCACAGATACGCAGTATTTT.

The chain recombines TRBV3-1 (or the pseudogene TRBV3-2) with TRBJ2-1, with a tentative D call TRBD2 (6 bases). This CDR3 comprises 16 residues. CDR1 is LGHDT and CDR2 is YNNKEL in the germline V gene (reference sequence). V was clipped by 2 bases and J by 10 bases, with 21 bases between them. The CDR3 coding sequence is TGTGCCAGCAGCCAAAGGTGGGCGGGATGGGCGGAGGAGCAGTTCTTC. The encoded protein is CASSQRWAGWAEEQFF.

The chain joins TRBV5-1 to TRBJ2-7, with D tentatively TRBD1 (7 bases). CDR3 length: 14 amino acids. Trimming pared 4 bases from V and 4 bases from J, leaving 15 bases between. Germline lookup yields CDR1 SGHRS and CDR2 YFSETQ. Here the CDR3 DNA reads TGCGCCAGCAGCCGCGGGACAGATCTTTACGAGCAGTACTTC. Amino acid sequence: CASSRGTDLYEQYF.

This sequence joins TRBV19 and TRBJ1-1; 10 nucleotides match TRBD1. Germline CDR1 is LNHDA and CDR2 is SQIVND (reference sequence). The CDR3 consists of 17 residues. Losses at the gene ends were 3 bases for V and 1 base for J; bases not matched to a gene: 8. This chain's CDR3 is CASSIGWDRGPNTEAFF. The DNA of the CDR3 is TGTGCCAGTAGTATCGGCTGGGACAGGGGACCGAACACTGAAGCTTTCTTT.

The CDR3 reads CASSSTTRGQGAGTGELFF. DNA of the CDR3: TGTGCCAGCAGTTCCACGACCCGCGGACAGGGGGCGGGCACCGGGGAGCTGTTTTTT. The chain joins TRBV28 to TRBJ2-2; 11 bases map to TRBD1. CDR3 size: 19 residues. V lost 4 bases to trimming and J lost 4 bases; unmatched junction nucleotides: 14. In germline, CDR1 is MDHEN, CDR2 SYDVKM.

This clone showed up just once. This chain joins TRBV28 and TRBJ1-1, with 8 bases matching TRBD1. The CDR3 sequence is 17 residues long. V lost 4 bases, J lost 0 bases, and 10 bases stayed unmatched. The V gene's germline CDR1 is MDHEN and CDR2 SYDVKM. CDR3 sequence reads: CASSSAGTGPMNTEAFF. CDR3 DNA: TGTGCCAGCAGTTCCGCCGGGACAGGCCCCATGAACACTGAAGCTTTCTTT.

The chain uses TRBV4-2 and TRBJ2-3, with TRBD2 matching 16 bases. This CDR3 comprises 20 residues. Trimming at V came to 1 base and at J to 1 base, leaving 8 bases not matched to a gene. Per germline, CDR1 LGHNA and CDR2 YNFKEQ. This CDR3 is CASSQGGGLAGGPGTDTQYF. The CDR3 bases are TGTGCCAGCAGCCAAGGAGGGGGACTAGCGGGAGGGCCGGGCACAGATACGCAGTATTTT.